This T cell receptor beta chain was captured by sequencing in a study of cytomegalovirus exposure and HLA in healthy donors. Of note for this clone: Its antigen is still unknown.

Study results and caveats: Of the V segments, some could not be distinguished, including TRBV6-2 and TRBV6-3, and were excluded. Trimming of TCR beta V- and J-genes showed a link, identified in a later analysis, to a missense DCLRE1C variant.

The CDR3 extends over 12 amino acids. The ends were cut back, 3 bases at V and 15 bases at J, with 18 bases in the middle. Looked up from germline, CDR1 is GTSNPN and CDR2 is SVGIG (reference sequence). Vbeta (60) and Jbeta (13) primers were used in the PCR. The repertoire was sequenced with immunoSEQ multiplex PCR; TCRdb's copy has only in-frame clones and lacks some. The profile covers some 250,000 clones, with more than 75% appearing a single time and 4.5% to 6% taken by the ten largest. The chain combines TRBV30 with TRBJ2-1; D perhaps matches TRBD1 (5 bases). The sequence came from a woman in her forties in good health and CMV-seropositive. The sequencing input was PBMCs. This CDR3 reads CAWSLDRNHRFF. Written as DNA, the CDR3 is TGTGCCTGGAGCCTAGACAGAAACCACCGGTTCTTC.